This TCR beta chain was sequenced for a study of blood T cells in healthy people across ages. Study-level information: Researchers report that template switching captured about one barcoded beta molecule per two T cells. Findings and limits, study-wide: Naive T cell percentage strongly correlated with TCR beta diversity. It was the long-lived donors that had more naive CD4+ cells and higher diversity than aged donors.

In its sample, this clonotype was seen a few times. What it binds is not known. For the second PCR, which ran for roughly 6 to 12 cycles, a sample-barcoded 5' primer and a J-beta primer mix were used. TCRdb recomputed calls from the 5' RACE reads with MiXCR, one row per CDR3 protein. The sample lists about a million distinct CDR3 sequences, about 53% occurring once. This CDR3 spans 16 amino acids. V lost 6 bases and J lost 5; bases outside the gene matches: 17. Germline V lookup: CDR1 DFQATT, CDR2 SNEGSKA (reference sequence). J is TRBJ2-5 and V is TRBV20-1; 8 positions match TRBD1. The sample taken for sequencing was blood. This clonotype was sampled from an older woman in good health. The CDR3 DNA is TGCAGTGCAAAAGCTGGGAACAGGGGGTCGGGGGAGACCCAGTACTTC. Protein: CSAKAGNRGSGETQYF.